Each of the 31 T cell receptor beta chains below was sequenced from the same sample in a study of blood T cell repertoires in COVID-19. TCRdb's table, derived via immunoSEQ multiplex PCR, lists solely in-frame clones and lacks some. The table has nearly 200,000 clones, 84% seen once; the top ten hold around 7%. Input material: PBMCs or T cells enriched from blood (not recorded which). These receptors all come from a man aged 35 to 55 who had recovered from COVID-19.

The chain is built from TRBV7-9 and TRBJ1-3; no reliable D call. The CDR3 consists of 15 residues. Germline V gives CDR1 SEHNR, CDR2 FQNEAQ (reference sequence). V lost 2 bases and J 5 bases, leaving 13 bases between the germline ends. As DNA, the CDR3 is TGTGCCAGCAGCTTATGGCGTGGACTCCGAAACACCATATATTTT. It is translated as CASSLWRGLRNTIYF.

The V gene is TRBV5-5, the J gene TRBJ2-7, with D maybe TRBD2 (6 bases). CDR3 size: 15 residues. Trimming took off 4 bases at V and 2 bases at J, with 16 bases between the two ends. Germline lookup yields CDR1 SGHKS and CDR2 YYEKEE (reference sequence). The DNA for the CDR3 is TGTGCCAGCAGCCGGTTGGGGGGATCCACCTACGAGCAGTACTTC. Amino acid sequence: CASSRLGGSTYEQYF.

This chain connects TRBV4-1 to TRBJ1-1; TRBD1 is a possible D gene (6 bases). Trimming pared 0 bases from V and 4 bases from J, leaving 12 bases between. CDR1 is MGHRA, CDR2 YSYEKL, per germline. The length of the CDR3 is 15 residues. The CDR3 loop is CASSQDQGFFTEAFF. The CDR3 DNA follows: TGCGCCAGCAGCCAAGATCAGGGGTTCTTCACTGAAGCTTTCTTT.

This rearrangement joins TRBV21-1 to TRBJ2-5; the table names TRBD2, a call not compared with the DNA. TRBV21-1 is assigned pseudogene status. This CDR3 has 13 amino acids. The CDR3 DNA reads TGTGCCAGCAGCAAATACTACGGGGAGACCCAGTACTTC. As protein: CASSKYYGETQYF.

The V gene is TRBV9, the J gene TRBJ1-2; TRBD1 matches 10 bases. The CDR3 spans 13 residues. The V gene end was trimmed by 5 bases and the J gene end by 3 bases; junction bases not matched to a gene: 1. Germline CDR1 SGDLS, CDR2 YYNGEE. The CDR3 DNA follows: TGTGCCAGCAGTGGGACAGGGGACTATGGCTACACCTTC. Protein sequence: CASSGTGDYGYTF.

The CDR3 DNA reads as TGTGCCAGTAGTACGAGGACAGGGAACTCGGATGGCTACACCTTC. Its translation: CASSTRTGNSDGYTF. The rearrangement links TRBV19 to TRBJ1-2, with 8 bases identical to TRBD1. V dropped 4 bases and J dropped 6; count of bases not matched to a gene: 10. Germline V CDR1 and CDR2: LNHDA, SQIVND (reference sequence). The CDR3 has 15 amino acids.

For this clone: Other nucleotide sequences from this sample produce the same CDR3. The gene calls are TRBV5-8 and TRBJ1-2, with 10 bases lining up with TRBD1. Trimming at V came to 4 bases and at J to 3 bases, leaving 6 bases not matched to a gene. CDR1 and CDR2 (germline): SGHTS, YDEGEE. CDR3 length equals 15 residues. CDR3 residues: CASSPRTGGYYGYTF. The CDR3 DNA follows: TGTGCCAGCAGCCCCCGGACAGGGGGTTACTATGGCTACACCTTC.

This clone was counted once. The chain carries TRBV24-1 and TRBJ1-1, with 8 positions matching TRBD1. In germline, CDR1 is KGHDR, CDR2 SFDVKD. This CDR3 comprises 14 residues. V shed 5 bases and J 2 bases; nucleotides not matched to a gene: 3. CDR3 DNA: TGTGCCACCAGTGCCGGACAGGGAAACACTGAAGCTTTCTTT. Its translation is CATSAGQGNTEAFF.

The V and J genes are TRBV19 and TRBJ1-5; 9 bases match TRBD1. CDR3 length: 15 residues. V lost 6 bases to trimming and J lost 5 bases; unmatched junction nucleotides: 8. The germline V gene encodes CDR1 LNHDA and CDR2 SQIVND (reference sequence). The CDR3 is CASSSGTGLYQPQHF. For the CDR3, the DNA is TGTGCCAGTAGCTCAGGGACAGGGCTTTATCAGCCCCAGCATTTT.

J is TRBJ1-1 and V is TRBV7-2; the D is unclear. The germline V and J ends were trimmed by 5 bases and 9 bases, with 19 bases remaining between them. Germline-derived CDR1 and CDR2 are SGHTA and FQGNSA. This CDR3 contains 14 residues. The CDR3 region is CASSPPAGSSKAFF. The CDR3 DNA is TGTGCCAGCAGCCCCCCGGCCGGGAGTTCCAAAGCTTTCTTT. Looking up the rest from reference TRBV7-2 and TRBJ1-1 gives the full variable domain: GAGVSQSPSNKVTEKGKDVELRCDPISGHTALYWYRQSLGQGLEFLIYFQGNSAPDKSGLPSDRFSAERTGGSVSTLTIQRTQQEDSAVYLCASSPPAGSSKAFFGQGTRLTVV.

This clone has a single count. The J gene is TRBJ2-3, the V gene TRBV18, with TRBD1 matching over 9 bases. The CDR3 is made up of 16 amino acids. CDR1 and CDR2 (germline): KGHSH, LQKENI. The trim removed 0 bases at V and 1 base at J, leaving 2 bases unmatched. The CDR3 nucleotides are TGTGCCAGCTCACCACCCACAGGGGGCGGCACAGATACGCAGTATTTT. The encoded protein is CASSPPTGGGTDTQYF.

This rearrangement joins TRBV3-1 (or the pseudogene TRBV3-2) to TRBJ2-1; a weak D match, TRBD2 (7 bases). The germline V gene encodes CDR1 LGHDT and CDR2 YNNKEL (reference sequence). Trimming took 0 bases from V and 5 from J, leaving 11 bases between them. This CDR3 has 15 amino acids. The CDR3 loop is CASSQDPGGHNEQFF. The CDR3 region has the DNA TGTGCCAGCAGCCAAGACCCGGGGGGCCACAATGAGCAGTTCTTC.

The chain is built from TRBV19 and TRBJ1-5, with a tentative D call TRBD1 (6 bases). The CDR3 has 19 amino acids. V lost 6 bases and J 0 bases, leaving 24 bases between the germline ends. Germline loops: CDR1 LNHDA, CDR2 SQIVND (reference sequence). This CDR3 reads CASRKQGLGSLGSNQPQHF. The CDR3 bases are TGTGCCAGTAGAAAACAGGGATTGGGATCGCTGGGTAGCAATCAGCCCCAGCATTTT.

This chain links TRBV5-4 with TRBJ1-1; weak D call: TRBD1 (6 bases). Germline loops: CDR1 SGHNT, CDR2 YYREEE (reference sequence). This CDR3 is built from 14 residues. The V end lost 0 bases, the J end lost 8 bases, and 14 bases lay between the germline ends. CDR3 in amino acids: CASSLGRGAQEAFF. The CDR3 DNA follows: TGTGCCAGCAGCTTGGGGCGGGGGGCGCAAGAAGCTTTCTTT.

The genes are TRBV4-3 and TRBJ2-7; 8 nucleotides line up with TRBD2. The germline gives CDR1 LGHNA, CDR2 YSLEER. The CDR3 runs 15 residues. Germline trimming cut 4 bases from V and 2 bases from J; bases unmatched to any gene: 7. The CDR3 coding sequence is TGCGCCAGCAGCCCTGACGGGGGGGGACCCTACGAGCAGTACTTC. This codes for CASSPDGGGPYEQYF.

This clone was observed a few times. This chain uses TRBV5-1 with TRBJ2-2, with 14 bases matching TRBD2. V lost 4 bases and J lost 5; bases outside the gene matches: 16. Germline CDR1 SGHRS, CDR2 YFSETQ. The CDR3 totals 20 residues. DNA of the CDR3: TGCGCCAGCAGCCGGCGGACTAGCGGGGGGACTAGGCCCTATACCGGGGAGCTGTTTTTT. It is translated as CASSRRTSGGTRPYTGELFF.

The chain is built from TRBV6-6 and TRBJ1-6, with unresolved D. The CDR3 sequence is 13 residues long. The V end lost 6 bases, the J end lost 2 bases, and 5 bases lay between the germline ends. Germline V lookup: CDR1 MNHNY, CDR2 SVGAGI (reference sequence). CDR3 nucleotide sequence: TGTGCCAGCAGCGCGGCCTATAATTCACCCCTCCACTTT. Translated: CASSAAYNSPLHF.

This sequence joins TRBV19 and TRBJ1-3; TRBD1 might be the D (5 bases). CDR1 LNHDA and CDR2 SQIVND come from the germline V gene (reference sequence). The V and J ends lost 9 bases and 0 bases respectively, with 18 bases between them. CDR3 length equals 16 residues. The CDR3 loop reads CASRPFGANSGNTIYF. For the CDR3, the DNA is TGTGCCAGCCGCCCATTTGGGGCGAACTCTGGAAACACCATATATTTT.

The CDR3 loop reads CASSLDRAGGYTF. CDR3 bases: TGTGCCAGCAGCTTAGACAGGGCTGGTGGCTACACCTTC. The V gene is TRBV7-9, the J gene TRBJ1-2; D possibly corresponds to TRBD1 (6 bases). V was shortened by 1 base and J by 7 bases, with 10 bases between the two germline ends. The length of the CDR3 is 13 residues. Germline values: CDR1 SEHNR, CDR2 FQNEAQ (reference sequence).

The chain joins TRBV6-5 to TRBJ1-1; D perhaps matches TRBD1 (6 bases). The CDR3 runs 15 residues. Germline V lookup: CDR1 MNHEY, CDR2 SVGAGI. With 7 bases removed from V and 1 base from J, the gap between germline ends came to 16 bases. CDR3 residues: CASTSAGAQNTEAFF. The CDR3 DNA follows: TGTGCCAGCACTTCGGCAGGGGCCCAGAACACTGAAGCTTTCTTT.

J is TRBJ2-3 and V is TRBV7-9, with unresolved D. V was clipped by 5 bases and J by 6 bases, with 9 bases between them. The germline V gene encodes CDR1 SEHNR and CDR2 FQNEAQ (reference sequence). The CDR3 covers 12 residues. The chain's CDR3 is CASSVPLDTQYF. The CDR3, as DNA: TGTGCCAGCAGCGTCCCTCTGGATACGCAGTATTTT.

V usage is TRBV21-1 and J usage is TRBJ2-1; the D segment call TRBD2 is taken from the table without a DNA check. TRBV21-1 is designated a pseudogene. The length of the CDR3 is 14 residues. CDR3 region: CASRGISGYNEQFF. DNA for the CDR3: TGTGCCAGCAGAGGAATAAGCGGATACAATGAGCAGTTCTTC.

The chain recombines TRBV3-1 (or the pseudogene TRBV3-2) with TRBJ2-3; TRBD2 matches 7 bases. The CDR3 has 16 residues. CDR1 and CDR2 (germline): LGHDT, YNNKEL (reference sequence). V shed 4 bases and J 2 bases; nucleotides not matched to a gene: 9. The CDR3 sequence is CASSPRVLADTDTQYF. The CDR3 region has the DNA TGTGCCAGCAGCCCCCGGGTCCTAGCGGACACAGATACGCAGTATTTT.

Only a few counts were recorded for this clone. The gene calls are TRBV9 and TRBJ1-4; 7 nucleotides agree with TRBD1. Losses at the gene ends were 4 bases for V and 3 bases for J; bases not matched to a gene: 12. CDR1 and CDR2 from the germline V gene are SGDLS and YYNGEE. The CDR3 runs to 17 residues. CDR3 in amino acids: CASSLLDGTAANEKLFF. The CDR3, as DNA: TGTGCCAGCAGCCTATTGGACGGGACAGCAGCTAATGAAAAACTGTTTTTT.

The rearrangement links TRBV6-6 to TRBJ2-7; perhaps TRBD1 as D (6 bases). Germline V CDR1 and CDR2: MNHNY, SVGAGI (reference sequence). The CDR3 has 13 amino acids. Trimming removed 2 bases from V and 3 bases from J, with 8 bases in between. Here the CDR3 DNA reads TGTGCCAGCAGTTACAGCAGGGGCTACGAGCAGTACTTC. It codes for CASSYSRGYEQYF.

The chain employs TRBV19 and TRBJ1-1; maybe TRBD1 (6 bases). Germline V lookup: CDR1 LNHDA, CDR2 SQIVND (reference sequence). The CDR3 is made up of 10 amino acids. The V end was cut by 7 bases, the J end by 6 bases, with 6 bases between. The CDR3 coding sequence is TGTGCCAGTAAGGGGGCTGAAGCTTTCTTT. Translated, it gives CASKGAEAFF.

The CDR3 sequence: CASSQDSRGNEAFF. The CDR3 nucleotides read TGCGCCAGCAGCCAAGATAGCCGAGGCAATGAAGCTTTCTTT. J is TRBJ1-1 and V is TRBV4-3; unclear D gene. V lost 0 bases to trimming and J lost 7 bases, with 12 bases between them. Germline-derived CDR1 and CDR2 are LGHNA and YSLEER. CDR3 size: 14 residues.

The chain uses TRBV5-1 and TRBJ2-3; TRBD1 might be the D (6 bases). This CDR3 is 16 amino acids long. Germline-derived CDR1 and CDR2 are SGHRS and YFSETQ. Trimming left V 1 base short and J 0 bases short, with 12 bases between. The CDR3 loop reads CASSLNLTGSTDTQYF. As DNA, the CDR3 is TGCGCCAGCAGCTTGAACTTGACAGGTAGCACAGATACGCAGTATTTT.

The rearrangement joins TRBV11-2 to TRBJ2-7; D is perhaps TRBD1 (5 bases). Between the trimmed V and J ends, which lost 2 bases and 0 bases, there was a span of 14 bases. There are 16 residues in the CDR3. Looked up from germline, CDR1 is SGHAT and CDR2 is FQNNGV. This CDR3 reads CASSLHPGAPSYEQYF. CDR3 in DNA: TGTGCCAGCAGCTTACACCCTGGGGCCCCCTCCTACGAGCAGTACTTC.

The chain carries TRBV2 and TRBJ2-2, with TRBD1 identical over 7 bases. The CDR3 consists of 17 residues. Germline lookup yields CDR1 SNHLY and CDR2 FYNNEI. V gave up 6 bases and J gave up 3 bases; unmatched junction bases: 13. CDR3 DNA: TGTGCCAGCAGCGCTGTGAAGGGGGCGCGTGACACCGGGGAGCTGTTTTTT. Its protein product is CASSAVKGARDTGELFF.

The V call is TRBV7-9, the J call TRBJ2-2; 10 nucleotides line up with TRBD1. Per the germline V gene, CDR1 is SEHNR and CDR2 is FQNEAQ (reference sequence). V gave up 3 bases and J gave up 6 bases; unmatched junction bases: 10. The CDR3 spans 17 residues. The CDR3 bases are TGTGCCAGCAGCTTTTGGCTGACAGGGGGCGGTTCCGGGGAGCTGTTTTTT. Protein: CASSFWLTGGGSGELFF.